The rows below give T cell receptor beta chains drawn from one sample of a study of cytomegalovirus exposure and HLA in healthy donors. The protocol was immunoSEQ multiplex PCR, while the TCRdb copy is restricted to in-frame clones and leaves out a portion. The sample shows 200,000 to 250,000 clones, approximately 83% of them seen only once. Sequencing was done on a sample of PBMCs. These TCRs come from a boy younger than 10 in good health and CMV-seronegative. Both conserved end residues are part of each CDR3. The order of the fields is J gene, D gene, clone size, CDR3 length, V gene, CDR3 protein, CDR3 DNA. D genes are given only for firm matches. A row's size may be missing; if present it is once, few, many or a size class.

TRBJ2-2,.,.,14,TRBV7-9,CASSLRGYTGELFF,TGTGCCAGCAGCTTAAGGGGTTACACCGGGGAGCTGTTTTTT
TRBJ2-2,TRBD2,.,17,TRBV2,CASSRTSGGAGTGELFF,TGTGCCAGCAGCCGTACTAGCGGGGGGGCAGGGACCGGGGAGCTGTTTTTT
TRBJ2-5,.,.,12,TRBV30,CACRAAQETQYF,TGTGCCTGCAGAGCGGCCCAAGAGACCCAGTACTTC
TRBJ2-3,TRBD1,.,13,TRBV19,CAIWDRVSDTQYF,TGTGCTATATGGGACAGGGTTTCAGATACGCAGTATTTT
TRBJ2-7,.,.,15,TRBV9,CASSVGLSSSYEQYF,TGTGCCAGCAGCGTAGGACTTTCAAGCTCCTACGAGCAGTACTTC
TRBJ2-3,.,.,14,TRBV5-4,CASSLEASADTQYF,TGTGCCAGCAGCTTGGAAGCTAGCGCAGATACGCAGTATTTT
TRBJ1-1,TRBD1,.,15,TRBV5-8,CASSLRQGAGTEAFF,TGTGCCAGCAGCTTACGACAGGGGGCGGGCACTGAAGCTTTCTTT
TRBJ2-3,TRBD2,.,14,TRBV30,CAWGRGGWGDTQYF,TGTGCCTGGGGCCGGGGGGGGTGGGGAGATACGCAGTATTTT
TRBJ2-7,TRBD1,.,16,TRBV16,CASSHLGQGNSYEQYF,TGTGCCAGCAGCCATCTGGGACAGGGCAACTCCTACGAGCAGTACTTC
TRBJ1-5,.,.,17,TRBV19,CASSKIGGTWPDQPQHF,TGTGCCAGTAGTAAAATTGGGGGGACCTGGCCTGATCAGCCCCAGCATTTT
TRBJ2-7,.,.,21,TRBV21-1,CASSHRDRGLGLANSSYEQYF,TGTGCCAGCAGCCACCGGGACAGGGGATTGGGACTAGCGAATAGCTCCTACGAGCAGTACTTC
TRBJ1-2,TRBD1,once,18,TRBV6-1,CASSEVGTGVATNYGYTF,TGTGCCAGCAGTGAAGTTGGGACAGGGGTGGCTACTAACTATGGCTACACCTTC
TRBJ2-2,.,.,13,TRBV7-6,CASSLAGLRELFF,TGTGCCAGCAGCTTAGCTGGGCTCCGGGAGCTGTTTTTT
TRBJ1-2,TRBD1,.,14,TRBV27,CASKMGQEGYGYTF,TGTGCCAGCAAAATGGGACAGGAGGGCTATGGCTACACCTTC
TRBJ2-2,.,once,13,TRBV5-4,CASSDLVSGELFF,TGTGCCAGCAGCGACTTAGTGTCCGGGGAGCTGTTTTTT
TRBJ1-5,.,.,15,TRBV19,CASSSQWAGSPPQHF,TGTGCCAGTAGTTCCCAATGGGCGGGGAGTCCGCCCCAGCATTTT
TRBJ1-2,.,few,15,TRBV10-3,CAISPMGGSSYGYTF,TGTGCCATCAGTCCTATGGGGGGGAGCTCCTATGGCTACACCTTC
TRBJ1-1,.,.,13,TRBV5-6,CASSFGRGTEAFF,TGTGCCAGCAGCTTTGGTAGAGGCACTGAAGCTTTCTTT
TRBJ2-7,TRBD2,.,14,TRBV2,CASSPQGGSGEQYF,TGTGCCAGCAGTCCCCAGGGAGGGAGTGGTGAGCAGTACTTC
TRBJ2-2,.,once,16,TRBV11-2,CASSLEGRLGAGELFF,TGTGCCAGCAGCTTAGAAGGCCGTCTCGGGGCCGGGGAGCTGTTTTTT
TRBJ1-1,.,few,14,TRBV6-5,CASSTPDRTTEAFF,TGTGCCAGCAGTACCCCCGACAGGACCACTGAAGCTTTCTTT
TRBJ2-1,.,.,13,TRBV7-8,CASSPPLGAEQFF,TGTGCCAGCAGCCCCCCCCTAGGTGCGGAGCAGTTCTTC
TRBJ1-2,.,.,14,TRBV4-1,CASSRLQMESGYTF,TGCGCCAGCAGCCGCCTACAGATGGAATCCGGCTACACCTTC
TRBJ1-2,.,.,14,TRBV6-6,CASRSDGTNYGYTF,TGTGCCAGCAGGTCGGACGGGACTAACTATGGCTACACCTTC
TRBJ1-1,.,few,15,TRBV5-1,CASSSLGRVNTEAFF,TGCGCCAGCAGCTCCTTGGGGCGTGTGAACACTGAAGCTTTCTTT
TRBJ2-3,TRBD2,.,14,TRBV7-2,CASSLGLAADTQYF,TGTGCCAGCAGCTTAGGACTAGCGGCAGATACGCAGTATTTT
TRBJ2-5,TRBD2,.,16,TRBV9,CASSLTSGGPRETQYF,TGTGCCAGCAGCCTTACTAGCGGGGGGCCTCGGGAGACCCAGTACTTC
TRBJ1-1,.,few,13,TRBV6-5,CASNLNRETEAFF,TGTGCCAGCAACCTCAACAGGGAAACTGAAGCTTTCTTT
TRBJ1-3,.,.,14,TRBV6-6,CASSYGTGGNTIYF,TGTGCCAGCAGTTACGGTACAGGGGGAAACACCATATATTTT
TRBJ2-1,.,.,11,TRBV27,CASNRDHEQFF,TGTGCCAGCAACAGGGATCATGAGCAGTTCTTC
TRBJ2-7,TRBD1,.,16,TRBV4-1,CASSPLGTGVSYEQYF,TGCGCCAGCAGCCCGCTCGGGACAGGGGTCTCCTACGAGCAGTACTTC
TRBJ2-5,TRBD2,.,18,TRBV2,CASSEGTSGGPYQETQYF,TGTGCCAGCAGTGAAGGGACTAGCGGGGGCCCGTACCAAGAGACCCAGTACTTC
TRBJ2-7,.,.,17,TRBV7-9,CASSLALAGVTPYEQYF,TGTGCCAGCAGCTTAGCGCTCGCGGGCGTCACCCCCTACGAGCAGTACTTC
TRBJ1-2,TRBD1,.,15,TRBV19,CASSPGTGYLYGYTF,TGTGCCAGTAGTCCAGGGACAGGGTACCTTTATGGCTACACCTTC
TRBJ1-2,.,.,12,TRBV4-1,CASSPGTYGYTF,TGCGCCAGCAGCCCAGGAACCTATGGCTACACCTTC
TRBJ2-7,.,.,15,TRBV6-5,CASSYNPGLRREQYF,TGTGCCAGCAGTTACAATCCGGGTCTCCGGCGCGAGCAGTACTTC
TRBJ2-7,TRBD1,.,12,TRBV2,CASRDRGWEQYF,TGTGCCAGCAGGGACAGGGGTTGGGAGCAGTACTTC
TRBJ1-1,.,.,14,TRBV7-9,CSSSEGPLEGEAFF,TGTTCCAGCAGCGAGGGACCCTTGGAGGGTGAAGCTTTCTTT
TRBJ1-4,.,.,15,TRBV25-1,CASSEFGGGGEKLFF,TGTGCCAGCAGTGAATTCGGGGGAGGGGGTGAAAAACTGTTTTTT
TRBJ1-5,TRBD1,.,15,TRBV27,CASSPWGQADQPQHF,TGTGCCAGCAGCCCCTGGGGACAGGCAGATCAGCCCCAGCATTTT
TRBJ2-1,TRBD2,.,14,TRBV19,CASRSGAGYNEQFF,TGTGCCAGTCGAAGCGGGGCTGGATACAATGAGCAGTTCTTC
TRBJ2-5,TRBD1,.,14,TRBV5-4,CASNFDRGPSEQYF,TGTGCCAGCAACTTCGACAGGGGTCCCTCGGAGCAGTACTTC
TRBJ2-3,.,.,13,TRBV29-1,CSGGDAVCDTQYF,TGCAGCGGGGGAGACGCAGTATGCGATACGCAGTATTTT
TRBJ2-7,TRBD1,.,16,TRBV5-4,CASSLAGQGAANEQYF,TGTGCCAGCAGCTTGGCCGGACAGGGGGCGGCAAACGAGCAGTACTTC
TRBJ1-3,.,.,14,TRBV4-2,CASSQPGFGNTIYF,TGTGCCAGCAGCCAACCGGGATTTGGAAACACCATATATTTT
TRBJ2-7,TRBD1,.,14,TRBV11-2,CASSPGTGASEQYF,TGTGCCAGCAGCCCTGGGACAGGGGCTAGCGAGCAGTACTTC
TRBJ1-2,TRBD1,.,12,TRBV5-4,CASSLTGYGYTF,TGTGCCAGCAGCCTGACAGGGTATGGCTACACCTTC
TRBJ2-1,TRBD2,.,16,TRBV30,CAWSAGLAGVRNEQFF,TGTGCCTGGAGTGCGGGACTAGCGGGGGTAAGGAATGAGCAGTTCTTC
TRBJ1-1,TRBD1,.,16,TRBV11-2,CASSLARDRGDTEAFF,TGTGCCAGCAGCTTAGCCCGGGACAGGGGAGACACTGAAGCTTTCTTT
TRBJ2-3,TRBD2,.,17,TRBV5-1,CASSPPATSGARDTQYF,TGCGCCAGCAGCCCTCCGGCCACTAGCGGTGCACGAGATACGCAGTATTTT
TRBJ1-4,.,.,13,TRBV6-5,CASSSRVYEKLFF,TGTGCCAGCAGTTCCCGAGTGTATGAAAAACTGTTTTTT
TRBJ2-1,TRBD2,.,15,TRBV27,CASSPGLAGYNEQFF,TGTGCCAGCAGTCCAGGACTAGCGGGGTACAATGAGCAGTTCTTC
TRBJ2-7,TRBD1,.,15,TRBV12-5,CASGLSRQGAYEQYF,TGTGCTAGTGGTTTGTCGCGACAGGGGGCATACGAGCAGTACTTC
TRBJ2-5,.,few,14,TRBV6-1,CASSEWGQRETQYF,TGTGCCAGCAGTGAGTGGGGCCAAAGGGAGACCCAGTACTTC
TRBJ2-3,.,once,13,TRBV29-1,CSVDSMAPDTQYF,TGCAGCGTTGACTCCATGGCCCCAGATACGCAGTATTTT
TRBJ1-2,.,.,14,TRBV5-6,CASSPLIGGDGYTF,TGTGCCAGCAGCCCACTTATAGGCGGTGATGGCTACACCTTC
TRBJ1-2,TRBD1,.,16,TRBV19,CASSIWLGQPNYGYTF,TGTGCCAGTAGTATTTGGCTGGGACAGCCTAACTATGGCTACACCTTC
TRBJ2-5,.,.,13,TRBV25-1,CASSDSQGETQYF,TGTGCCAGCAGTGACAGTCAGGGAGAGACCCAGTACTTC